What follows are 16 T cell receptor beta chains derived from one specimen sequenced in a study of shared clonotypes between healthy human individuals (TCRdb year 2020). Library preparation was by the immunoSEQ multiplex PCR assay. In its TCRdb copy, this immuneACCESS table keeps in-frame sequences only and misses some clones. Where compared with another copy, unresolved V genes explain less than half of these, and the others have no known cause. In this sample the table shows 2 million to 3 million clones, approximately 92% of which occur a single time. The ten largest clones add up to roughly 0.14% of the sample. The specimen sequenced was naive CD4+ T cells sorted from blood. The label giving this sample's cell subset or site can be read as: CD45RA+ positively selected. The origin of the receptors is a man between 18 and 35 years old in good health.

The rearrangement joins TRBV9 to TRBJ1-5; weak D call: TRBD1 (5 bases). The ends were cut back, 0 bases at V and 8 bases at J, with 12 bases in the middle. Germline assignment: CDR1 SGDLS and CDR2 YYNGEE. This CDR3 is built from 14 residues. CDR3 sequence (DNA): TGTGCCAGCAGCGTAGAGGGGTCCCGAGAGCCCCAGCATTTT. Its protein product is CASSVEGSREPQHF. The full variable domain, in which reference TRBV9 and TRBJ1-5 provide the parts outside the CDR3, is DSGVTQTPKHLITATGQRVTLRCSPRSGDLSVYWYQQSLDQGLQFLIQYYNGEERAKGNILERFSAQQFPDLHSELNLSSLELGDSALYFCASSVEGSREPQHFGDGTRLSIL.

This chain uses TRBV30 with TRBJ1-2; D not resolved. There are 11 residues in the CDR3. V lost 4 bases and J lost 8, with 11 bases in between. Germline V CDR1 and CDR2: GTSNPN, SVGIG (reference sequence). CDR3 coding DNA: TGTGCCTGGACCCTTGACCGGGGCTACACCTTC. This sequence encodes CAWTLDRGYTF.

This clone was seen only once. The chain uses TRBV19 and TRBJ1-2; D may be TRBD1 (5 bases). V was clipped by 5 bases and J by 2 bases, with 18 bases between them. The CDR3 sequence is 16 residues long. Germline V gives CDR1 LNHDA, CDR2 SQIVND (reference sequence). CDR3 sequence (DNA): TGTGCCAGTAGTGTACCATTAGGAAGACAGAACTATGGCTACACCTTC. Protein product: CASSVPLGRQNYGYTF.

CDR3 coding DNA: TGCGCCAGCGCGGCGGGGGGAAAGGAGACCCAGTACTTC. Protein product: CASAAGGKETQYF. The chain recombines TRBV5-1 with TRBJ2-5; 8 bases match TRBD2. The trim removed 7 bases at V and 5 bases at J, leaving 7 bases unmatched. The length of the CDR3 is 13 residues. Per the germline V gene, CDR1 is SGHRS and CDR2 is YFSETQ. The complete variable domain, with remaining parts taken from reference TRBV5-1 and TRBJ2-5, reads KAGVTQTPRYLIKTRGQQVTLSCSPISGHRSVSWYQQTPGQGLQFLFEYFSETQRNKGNFPGRFSGRQFSNSRSEMNVSTLELGDSALYLCASAAGGKETQYFGPGTRLLVL.

A remark on this clone: In the same sample, other DNA sequences code for this CDR3. The chain employs TRBV27 and TRBJ2-3, with D unresolved. Germline-derived CDR1 and CDR2 are MNHEY and SMNVEV (reference sequence). V lost 5 bases, J lost 5 bases, and 5 bases lay in between. The CDR3 is made up of 11 amino acids. The CDR3 coding sequence is TGTGCCAGCAGTCTCAGAGATACGCAGTATTTT. This sequence encodes CASSLRDTQYF.

V gene TRBV28 combines with J gene TRBJ2-7; D possibly uses TRBD1 or TRBD2 (5 bases each). The CDR3 sequence is 13 residues long. The V gene's germline CDR1 is MDHEN and CDR2 SYDVKM. Trimming stripped 4 bases from V and 6 bases from J, with 13 bases between. The CDR3: CASSWGRGGEQYF. The CDR3 DNA follows: TGTGCCAGCAGTTGGGGGAGAGGAGGCGAGCAGTACTTC.

This chain uses TRBV5-6 with TRBJ2-7; 13 bases fit TRBD2. V shed 4 bases and J 3 bases; nucleotides not matched to a gene: 7. CDR3 length equals 16 residues. Germline V lookup: CDR1 SGHDT, CDR2 YYEEEE. CDR3 sequence (DNA): TGTGCCAGCAGCCTAGTACGACTAGCGGGGGGCTACGAGCAGTACTTC. It translates to CASSLVRLAGGYEQYF.

V and J are TRBV28 and TRBJ2-5; D possibly matches TRBD1 or TRBD2 (5 bases each). Trimming cost V 3 bases and J 5 bases, with 10 bases left between them. The CDR3 has 13 residues. Germline V lookup: CDR1 MDHEN, CDR2 SYDVKM. The CDR3 spells CASSFGAVETQYF. DNA of the CDR3: TGTGCCAGCAGTTTCGGGGCCGTGGAGACCCAGTACTTC.

The V call is TRBV6-1, the J call TRBJ2-3, with 11 nucleotides matching TRBD2. Trimming took 3 bases from V and 6 from J; bases not matched to a gene: 5. CDR3 length: 15 amino acids. Per germline, CDR1 MNHNS and CDR2 SASEGT. The CDR3 region has the DNA TGTGCCAGCAGTGATCTTAGCGGGAGGGCCGATACGCAGTATTTT. Protein product: CASSDLSGRADTQYF.

The genes are TRBV2 and TRBJ1-4, with TRBD1 matching 7 bases. CDR3 length: 14 amino acids. With 5 bases clipped from V and 8 bases from J, the junction kept 8 bases outside the gene matches. From germline, CDR1 is SNHLY and CDR2 FYNNEI. The CDR3, as DNA: TGTGCCAGCAGTTCTCAGGGGGTGGGAGAAAAACTGTTTTTT. Amino acids: CASSSQGVGEKLFF.

This chain joins TRBV5-6 and TRBJ2-7, with TRBD1 identical over 7 bases. V trimming: 2 bases; J trimming: 3 bases; junction bases outside the gene matches: 2. The CDR3 contains 13 residues. Germline V gene lookup returns CDR1 SGHDT and CDR2 YYEEEE. CDR3 amino acids: CASSLQGIYEQYF. The CDR3 DNA sequence: TGTGCCAGCAGCTTACAGGGGATCTACGAGCAGTACTTC.

The chain uses TRBV19 and TRBJ1-6; no clear D. The germline V gene encodes CDR1 LNHDA and CDR2 SQIVND (reference sequence). Trimming removed 0 bases at V and 9 bases at J, with 9 bases between. The CDR3 has 14 residues. This chain's CDR3 is CASSIDPVFSPLHF. The CDR3 nucleotides are TGTGCCAGTAGTATAGATCCTGTTTTTTCACCCCTCCACTTT.

For this clone: Other DNA sequences in the sample encode the same CDR3. This chain joins TRBV7-3 and TRBJ2-3, with 7 bases fitting TRBD2. The CDR3 consists of 14 residues. The V and J ends lost 4 bases and 1 base, in that order; junction bases with no gene match: 2. Germline V lookup: CDR1 SGHTA, CDR2 FQGTGA. The CDR3 region has the DNA TGTGCCAGCAGCTCACGGGGGGGCACAGATACGCAGTATTTT. This gives the protein CASSSRGGTDTQYF.

V usage is TRBV6-1 and J usage is TRBJ2-7, with D unresolved. The germline CDR1 and CDR2 sequences are MNHNS and SASEGT. The CDR3 runs to 14 residues. V dropped 1 base and J dropped 3 bases, with 10 bases sitting between them. CDR3 DNA sequence: TGTGCCAGCAGTGAAGTTGCCAGCCACTACGAGCAGTACTTC. It yields the protein CASSEVASHYEQYF.

The gene calls are TRBV6-1 and TRBJ1-5, with 7 bases aligning to TRBD1. CDR1 is MNHNS and CDR2 is SASEGT in the germline V gene. The CDR3 consists of 15 residues. V shed 11 bases and J 4 bases; nucleotides not matched to a gene: 14. The CDR3 bases are TGTGCCGCACAATCAGGGGGGCAAAAGAATCAGCCCCAGCATTTT. Residues: CAAQSGGQKNQPQHF.

The rearrangement joins TRBV7-2 to TRBJ2-5; tentatively, D is TRBD1 or TRBD2 (6 bases each). Germline CDR1 and CDR2: SGHTA and FQGNSA. There are 15 residues in the CDR3. V dropped 1 base and J dropped 5 bases, with 14 bases sitting between them. In DNA form, the CDR3 reads TGTGCCAGCAGCTTAGGGTTGGGGGGCTGGGAGACCCAGTACTTC. Residues: CASSLGLGGWETQYF.